The 18 T cell receptor beta chains below were found in one sample sequenced in a study of blood T cell repertoires in COVID-19. TCRdb keeps only in-frame clones here, not all; method: immunoSEQ multiplex PCR. The sample comprises 30,000 to 35,000 clones, more than 75% of which are singletons, and roughly a third rests with the top ten. Sequenced: peripheral blood. The source of these receptors is a man at least 80 years old with acute or convalescent COVID-19.

The chain recombines TRBV5-6 with TRBJ1-1, with D perhaps matching TRBD1 (6 bases). This CDR3 has 15 amino acids. V shed 5 bases and J shed 5 bases, with 19 bases lying between them. CDR1 is SGHDT, CDR2 YYEEEE, per germline. CDR3 in amino acids: CASRQGPVQWTEAFF. In DNA, the CDR3 is TGTGCCAGCAGGCAGGGGCCGGTTCAATGGACTGAAGCTTTCTTT.

The chain employs TRBV3-1 (or the pseudogene TRBV3-2) and TRBJ1-5; no clear D gene. The CDR3 covers 15 residues. V was clipped by 1 base and J by 0 bases, with 7 bases between them. Per germline, CDR1 LGHDT and CDR2 YNNKEL (reference sequence). CDR3 sequence reads: CASSQGVSSNQPQHF. DNA of the CDR3: TGTGCCAGCAGCCAAGGTGTTAGTAGCAATCAGCCCCAGCATTTT.

The genes are TRBV19 and TRBJ1-1; 7 bases fit TRBD1. Germline CDR1 LNHDA, CDR2 SQIVND (reference sequence). The J segment lost 1 base and the V segment lost 4 bases, leaving 3 bases of the junction unmatched. This CDR3 comprises 14 residues. CDR3 loop: CASSSGTENTEAFF. The CDR3 DNA follows: TGTGCCAGTAGTAGTGGGACAGAGAACACTGAAGCTTTCTTT.

The V gene is TRBV11-2, the J gene TRBJ2-2, with a weak D call TRBD2 (6 bases). CDR1 and CDR2 from the germline V gene are SGHAT and FQNNGV. Trimming removed 0 bases from V and 4 bases from J, with 15 bases in between. The CDR3 length is 17 residues. The chain's CDR3 is CASSLDLRQGGTGELFF. DNA for the CDR3: TGTGCCAGCAGCTTAGATCTGCGGCAGGGAGGCACCGGGGAGCTGTTTTTT. Full variable domain (rest looked up from reference TRBV11-2 and TRBJ2-2): EAGVAQSPRYKIIEKRQSVAFWCNPISGHATLYWYQQILGQGPKLLIQFQNNGVVDDSQLPKDRFSAERLKGVDSTLKIQPAKLEDSAVYLCASSLDLRQGGTGELFFGEGSRLTVL.

This clone occurred a few times. J is TRBJ1-5 and V is TRBV7-8; D gene uncertain. With 2 bases removed from V and 4 bases from J, the gap between germline ends came to 12 bases. The CDR3 consists of 15 residues. Germline lookup yields CDR1 SGHVS and CDR2 FQNEAQ. CDR3 sequence (DNA): TGTGCCAGCAGCTTAACTTACAGCCTAAATCAGCCCCAGCATTTT. Protein: CASSLTYSLNQPQHF.

The chain combines TRBV28 with TRBJ1-1; D not resolved. Between the trimmed V and J ends, which lost 6 bases and 0 bases, there was a span of 14 bases. The CDR3 consists of 15 residues. In germline, CDR1 is MDHEN, CDR2 SYDVKM. CDR3 loop: CASSLRTSMNTEAFF. For the CDR3, the DNA is TGTGCCAGCAGCCTACGGACTTCGATGAACACTGAAGCTTTCTTT.

The genes are TRBV6-6 and TRBJ2-7; D is uncertain. V lost 0 bases, J lost 1 base, and 7 bases lay in between. The CDR3 has 14 amino acids. The germline CDR1 and CDR2 sequences are MNHNY and SVGAGI (reference sequence). DNA of the CDR3: TGTGCCAGCAGTTACTCCAGTTCGTCCTACGAGCAGTACTTC. Translated: CASSYSSSSYEQYF.

This clone came up a few times. This rearrangement joins TRBV18 to TRBJ2-5, with 14 bases that match TRBD2. CDR1 and CDR2 from the germline V gene are KGHSH and LQKENI. V lost 5 bases, J lost 2 bases, and 7 bases stayed unmatched. The CDR3 has 17 amino acids. The CDR3 is CASSIPGLAGDQETQYF. CDR3 DNA: TGTGCCAGCTCAATACCGGGACTAGCGGGGGATCAAGAGACCCAGTACTTC.

V usage is TRBV11-2 and J usage is TRBJ2-5; 13 bases line up with TRBD2. The CDR3 sequence is 18 residues long. Germline trimming cut 1 base from V and 1 base from J; bases unmatched to any gene: 6. Per the germline V gene, CDR1 is SGHAT and CDR2 is FQNNGV. In DNA form, the CDR3 reads TGTGCCAGCAGCTTAGGGACTAGCGGGAGTGGTCCCCAAGAGACCCAGTACTTC. Its protein product is CASSLGTSGSGPQETQYF.

The chain combines TRBV27 with TRBJ2-1; 9 bases align to TRBD2. Unmatched junction bases numbered 7, after V lost 6 bases and J lost 4 bases. This CDR3 comprises 15 residues. The V gene's germline CDR1 is MNHEY and CDR2 SMNVEV (reference sequence). DNA of the CDR3: TGTGCCAGCAGATCCGGGACTAGCAGTTACAATGAGCAGTTCTTC. It codes for CASRSGTSSYNEQFF.

This chain uses TRBV7-3 with TRBJ2-1; maybe TRBD1 (6 bases). This CDR3 contains 15 residues. Trimming left V 5 bases short and J 2 bases short, with 13 bases between. The germline gives CDR1 SGHTA, CDR2 FQGTGA. The DNA of the CDR3 is TGTGCCAGCAGCACCGACAGGACTGCCTACAATGAGCAGTTCTTC. It translates to CASSTDRTAYNEQFF.

Judged by abundance, this clone is medium-sized. The rearrangement joins TRBV7-2 to TRBJ1-1; TRBD1 agrees at 8 bases. The CDR3 spans 14 residues. Per germline, CDR1 SGHTA and CDR2 FQGNSA. Trimming removed 2 bases from V and 5 bases from J; junction bases left unmatched: 4. CDR3 nucleotides: TGTGCCAGCAGCTTACAGGGGGCTAGTACTGAAGCTTTCTTT. Amino acids: CASSLQGASTEAFF.

This clone was detected only a few times. The genes are TRBV6-2 or TRBV6-3 and TRBJ2-5; 9 bases line up with TRBD1. Trimming removed 6 bases from V and 4 bases from J; junction bases left unmatched: 3. Germline CDR1 MNHEY, CDR2 SVGEGT. The CDR3 sequence is 13 residues long. DNA of the CDR3: TGTGCCAGCAGCGGGACAGGGCCAGAGACCCAGTACTTC. It specifies CASSGTGPETQYF.

The sample holds one count of this clone. The rearrangement links TRBV5-1 to TRBJ2-7; possible D gene TRBD2, 5 bases. The CDR3 sequence is 13 residues long. Germline V gene lookup returns CDR1 SGHRS and CDR2 YFSETQ. V lost 2 bases and J lost 4, with 10 bases in between. The CDR3 region is CASSLDRGYEQYF. CDR3 DNA: TGCGCCAGCAGCTTAGACCGGGGTTACGAGCAGTACTTC.

This clone was counted between two and nine times. This chain joins TRBV20-1 and TRBJ2-3; possible D gene TRBD2, 5 bases. CDR1 is DFQATT and CDR2 is SNEGSKA in the germline V gene (reference sequence). The CDR3 has 11 amino acids. V was trimmed by 7 bases and J by 5 bases, leaving 10 bases between them. The CDR3 region is CSGEIEDTQYF. DNA of the CDR3: TGCAGTGGGGAGATAGAAGATACGCAGTATTTT.

The gene calls are TRBV10-3 and TRBJ1-3, with D unresolved. CDR3 length: 15 residues. CDR1 and CDR2 (germline): ENHRY, SYGVKD. The V end was cut by 0 bases, the J end by 0 bases, with 6 bases between. CDR3 protein: CAISESGSSGNTIYF. CDR3 sequence (DNA): TGTGCCATCAGTGAGTCAGGGAGCTCTGGAAACACCATATATTTT.

This chain connects TRBV7-3 to TRBJ2-2, with D possibly being TRBD1 (5 bases). CDR3 length: 17 amino acids. Looked up from germline, CDR1 is SGHTA and CDR2 is FQGTGA. The germline V and J ends were trimmed by 2 bases and 2 bases, with 15 bases remaining between them. The CDR3 region has the DNA TGTGCCAGCAGCTTAGGGGCCACAAGCTTAAACACCGGGGAGCTGTTTTTT. Its protein is CASSLGATSLNTGELFF.

This chain links TRBV5-4 with TRBJ2-7; D unclear. The CDR3 totals 12 residues. Germline lookup yields CDR1 SGHNT and CDR2 YYREEE (reference sequence). The V gene lost 4 bases and the J gene lost 3 bases, with 8 bases spanning the gap. CDR3 loop: CASSRNSYEQYF. CDR3 in DNA: TGTGCCAGCAGCCGCAACAGCTACGAGCAGTACTTC. Together with reference TRBV5-4 and TRBJ2-7, the CDR3 gives the full variable domain: ETGVTQSPTHLIKTRGQQVTLRCSSQSGHNTVSWYQQALGQGPQFIFQYYREEENGRGNFPPRFSGLQFPNYSSELNVNALELDDSALYLCASSRNSYEQYFGPGTRLTVT.